This T cell receptor (beta chain) appears in the sequencing data of a study of T cells in Graves' hyperthyroidism and ophthalmopathy. There were TCR beta CDR3 regions amplified from RNA transcripts. The HTBI primer set served for first-round RT-PCR of the TCR CDR3. TCRdb reanalysed the multiplex PCR reads using MiXCR and keeps one entry per CDR3 protein. The sample shows about half a million distinct CDR3 sequences, about 22% of them seen only once. V gave up 5 bases and J gave up 3 bases, with 11 bases separating them. There are 14 residues in the CDR3. Inclusion characteristics of ophthalmopathy patients comprised a Clinical Activity Score of at least 3, a NOSPECS grade of at least 4, and duration under 3 months.

Material: blood. The clonotype originates from a woman aged 70-85 years with Graves' ophthalmopathy. The J gene is TRBJ1-5, the V gene TRBV12-3 or TRBV12-4, with D perhaps matching TRBD1 (5 bases). CDR3 in amino acids: CASSPDSVNQPQHF. CDR3 bases: TGTGCCAGCAGTCCCGACAGTGTCAATCAGCCCCAGCATTTT.